This record covers a single T cell receptor (beta chain). TCRbeta library construction was performed incorporating unique molecular identifiers. TCRdb used MiXCR to reprocess the PCR reads, holding one entry per CDR3 protein. The sample shows hundreds of thousands of distinct CDR3 sequences, approximately 29% of them seen only once. The sample originates from a study of T-cell reconstitution after alpha-beta-depleted transplantation in children. V shed 8 bases, J shed 4 bases, and the junction held 7 bases outside the gene matches. The CDR3 extends over 15 amino acids. Germline V gene sequence: CDR1 SGHAT, CDR2 FQNNGV.

The V call is TRBV11-2, the J call TRBJ2-5, with TRBD2 matching over 13 bases. Source: PBMCs from the stem cell graft donor, taken from the stem cell graft. The receptor comes from a human donor who donated a stem cell graft to a child with aplastic anemia. The CDR3 coding sequence is TGTGCCAGCCGCGGACTAGCGGGAGTACGAGAGACCCAGTACTTC. It encodes CASRGLAGVRETQYF.